This is a list of T cell receptor beta chains from one sample in a study of blood T cell repertoires in COVID-19. Data came from immunoSEQ multiplex PCR; TCRdb stores just in-frame clones and leaves some out. The table includes about 16,000 clones, roughly nine tenths detected once. Sequencing input: peripheral blood. All receptors come from a woman of 80 years or more with COVID-19, enrolled during active disease. Both conserved end residues are part of each CDR3. D genes are given only for firm matches. Clone size, where shown, is once, few, many, or a class for clones that have expanded.

abundance: NA; j_gene: TRBJ2-3; d_gene: NA; v_gene: TRBV7-3; CDR3nt: TGTGCCAGCAGGTCTGGGCGAGCAACCACAGATACGCAGTATTTT; CDR3aa: CASRSGRATTDTQYF
abundance: NA; j_gene: TRBJ1-5; d_gene: NA; v_gene: TRBV10-3; CDR3nt: TGTGCCATCGGGGGCGATAGCAATCAGCTCCAGCATTTT; CDR3aa: CAIGGDSNQLQHF
abundance: NA; j_gene: TRBJ1-2; d_gene: TRBD1; v_gene: TRBV7-9; CDR3nt: TGTGCCAGCAGCTCGTCGGGACAGGGGAAAAACTATGGCTACACCTTC; CDR3aa: CASSSSGQGKNYGYTF
abundance: NA; j_gene: TRBJ2-3; d_gene: TRBD2; v_gene: TRBV29-1; CDR3nt: TGCAGCGTTGTTCGAGGGGGACTAGCGGGGGGTAGTAGCACAGATACGCAGTATTTT; CDR3aa: CSVVRGGLAGGSSTDTQYF
abundance: NA; j_gene: TRBJ1-4; d_gene: NA; v_gene: TRBV7-2; CDR3nt: TGTGCCAGCAGCGCCAACACAGGAGCAACTAATGAAAAACTGTTTTTT; CDR3aa: CASSANTGATNEKLFF
abundance: NA; j_gene: TRBJ2-1; d_gene: NA; v_gene: TRBV14; CDR3nt: TGTGCCAGCAGCGGACAGGAGCGGGGGTATTGGGTGCGTAATGAGCAGTTCTTC; CDR3aa: CASSGQERGYWVRNEQFF
abundance: NA; j_gene: TRBJ2-1; d_gene: NA; v_gene: TRBV5-1; CDR3nt: TGCGCCAGCAGCTTGGGGACAGAGGGTGAGCAGTTCTTC; CDR3aa: CASSLGTEGEQFF
abundance: NA; j_gene: TRBJ2-7; d_gene: NA; v_gene: TRBV11-2; CDR3nt: TGTGCCAGCAGCCCCCTGGACAGCGCCTACGAGCAGTACTTC; CDR3aa: CASSPLDSAYEQYF
abundance: NA; j_gene: TRBJ1-1; d_gene: NA; v_gene: TRBV6-5; CDR3nt: TGTGCCAGCAGTTACCTCGGGGGGAACACTGAAGCTTTCTTT; CDR3aa: CASSYLGGNTEAFF
abundance: NA; j_gene: TRBJ1-4; d_gene: NA; v_gene: TRBV25-1; CDR3nt: TGTGCCAGCAGTCCCCCGGGAGGGGGGTTCGATGAAAAACTGTTTTTT; CDR3aa: CASSPPGGGFDEKLFF
abundance: NA; j_gene: TRBJ2-7; d_gene: NA; v_gene: TRBV5-1; CDR3nt: TGCGCCAGCAGCTTGAGTGCTGGCCGGGTCGAGCAGTACTTC; CDR3aa: CASSLSAGRVEQYF
abundance: NA; j_gene: TRBJ1-5; d_gene: TRBD1; v_gene: TRBV28; CDR3nt: TGTGCCAGCAGTTTGACCGGGACAGGGCAAGTGCCCCAGCATTTT; CDR3aa: CASSLTGTGQVPQHF
abundance: NA; j_gene: TRBJ2-2; d_gene: NA; v_gene: TRBV6-4; CDR3nt: TGTGCCAGCAGTGCCAGGGGCACCGGGGAGCTGTTTTTT; CDR3aa: CASSARGTGELFF
abundance: NA; j_gene: TRBJ2-3; d_gene: TRBD2; v_gene: TRBV4-3; CDR3nt: TGCGCCAGCAGCCAAGATCCTAGGGGACTAGCTAGCACAGATACGCAGTATTTT; CDR3aa: CASSQDPRGLASTDTQYF
abundance: NA; j_gene: TRBJ1-5; d_gene: TRBD1; v_gene: TRBV3-1/TRBV3-2; CDR3nt: TGTGCCAGCAGCCGGACAGGGGGCAATCAGCCCCAGCATTTT; CDR3aa: CASSRTGGNQPQHF
abundance: NA; j_gene: TRBJ1-1; d_gene: NA; v_gene: TRBV11-3; CDR3nt: TGTGCCAGCAGCTTAGGGGCTGGGGGAGGCGGCACTGAAGCTTTCTTT; CDR3aa: CASSLGAGGGGTEAFF
abundance: once; j_gene: TRBJ2-5; d_gene: TRBD2; v_gene: TRBV3-1/TRBV3-2; CDR3nt: TGTGCCAGCAGCCCCGGACTAGCGGGGGACCTAATCCAAGAGACCCAGTACTTC; CDR3aa: CASSPGLAGDLIQETQYF